These T cell receptor beta chains were read from a single sample in a study of blood T cell repertoires in COVID-19. Libraries were prepared by immunoSEQ multiplex PCR; TCRdb keeps only in-frame clonotypes and omits some of them. The table lists about 40,000 clones, around nine tenths of them singletons, with roughly 8.3% in the top ten. Sequenced material: peripheral blood. The source is a man aged 45 to 65 with active COVID-19. The CDR3 runs from the conserved cysteine through the conserved F or W. The order of the fields is J gene, clone size, D gene, V gene, CDR3 DNA, CDR3 protein. The D gene is left open where the match is weak. Size is stated for part of the rows, as once, few or many counts, or as a class when the clone is expanded.

j_call: TRBJ2-5; clone_size: -; d_call: TRBD1; v_call: TRBV11-2; cdr3_nt: TGTGCCAGCAGCTTAAGGGGGACAGCCGAGACCCAGTACTTC; cdr3_aa: CASSLRGTAETQYF
j_call: TRBJ2-1; clone_size: -; d_call: TRBD1; v_call: TRBV5-1; cdr3_nt: TGCGCCAGCAGCTACGACAGGGGGCACTACAATGAGCAGTTCTTC; cdr3_aa: CASSYDRGHYNEQFF
j_call: TRBJ1-1; clone_size: -; d_call: -; v_call: TRBV6-5; cdr3_nt: TGTGCCAGCTCATTATCAGGGGTGAACACTGAAGCTTTCTTT; cdr3_aa: CASSLSGVNTEAFF
j_call: TRBJ1-2; clone_size: -; d_call: TRBD1; v_call: TRBV5-6; cdr3_nt: TGTGCCAGCAGCTTGGGGGACAGGGACGACTATGGCTACACCTTC; cdr3_aa: CASSLGDRDDYGYTF
j_call: TRBJ1-1; clone_size: -; d_call: -; v_call: TRBV18; cdr3_nt: TGTGCCAGCTCACCAGACGGGGAAGACACTGAAGCTTTCTTT; cdr3_aa: CASSPDGEDTEAFF
j_call: TRBJ2-7; clone_size: -; d_call: TRBD2; v_call: TRBV19; cdr3_nt: TGTGCCAGTAGTAGTCTCGGGGGGAGCTACGAGCAGTACTTC; cdr3_aa: CASSSLGGSYEQYF
j_call: TRBJ2-2; clone_size: -; d_call: -; v_call: TRBV27; cdr3_nt: TGTGCCAGCAGTTCGGGACATTACACCGGGGAGCTGTTTTTT; cdr3_aa: CASSSGHYTGELFF
j_call: TRBJ2-7; clone_size: -; d_call: TRBD2; v_call: TRBV10-3; cdr3_nt: TGTGCCGCTAAGGCAGCGGGAGAGCAGTCCTACGAGCAGTACTTC; cdr3_aa: CAAKAAGEQSYEQYF
j_call: TRBJ2-5; clone_size: -; d_call: -; v_call: TRBV15; cdr3_nt: TGTGCCACCAGCATCCCCCGGGCGGGATTGGAGACCCAGTACTTC; cdr3_aa: CATSIPRAGLETQYF
j_call: TRBJ1-5; clone_size: few; d_call: -; v_call: TRBV5-3; cdr3_nt: TGTGCCAGAAGCTTGGCCCCAGGGTCAGATCAGCCCCAGCATTTT; cdr3_aa: CARSLAPGSDQPQHF
j_call: TRBJ1-1; clone_size: -; d_call: TRBD1; v_call: TRBV5-6; cdr3_nt: TGTGCCAGCAGCCGGAAACAGGGGATCTTGGCCACTGAAGCTTTCTTT; cdr3_aa: CASSRKQGILATEAFF
j_call: TRBJ2-1; clone_size: -; d_call: TRBD2; v_call: TRBV6-2/TRBV6-3; cdr3_nt: TGTGCCAGCAGCTCACGGAGGCTAGCGGGGAGCTCCTACAATGAGCAGTTCTTC; cdr3_aa: CASSSRRLAGSSYNEQFF
j_call: TRBJ2-3; clone_size: -; d_call: -; v_call: TRBV19; cdr3_nt: TGTGCCAGTAGTCCCTCGGGTCGGGGGACAGATACGCAGTATTTT; cdr3_aa: CASSPSGRGTDTQYF
j_call: TRBJ2-2; clone_size: -; d_call: -; v_call: TRBV2; cdr3_nt: TGTGCCAGCAAGCAAAACGGTGGGCTGTTTTTT; cdr3_aa: CASKQNGGLFF
j_call: TRBJ2-6; clone_size: few; d_call: -; v_call: TRBV5-6; cdr3_nt: TGTGCCAGCAGCTTGGGTCAATCTGGGGCCAACGTCCTGACTTTC; cdr3_aa: CASSLGQSGANVLTF
j_call: TRBJ2-3; clone_size: -; d_call: TRBD2; v_call: TRBV7-6; cdr3_nt: TGTGCCAGCAGCTCGCTAGCGGGGGGGAGGAGCACAGATACGCAGTATTTT; cdr3_aa: CASSSLAGGRSTDTQYF
j_call: TRBJ2-5; clone_size: -; d_call: -; v_call: TRBV5-1; cdr3_nt: TGCGCCAGCAGCTTGGCTCCGGGAGTGGTAGAGACCCAGTACTTC; cdr3_aa: CASSLAPGVVETQYF
j_call: TRBJ2-5; clone_size: -; d_call: -; v_call: TRBV4-1; cdr3_nt: TGCGCCAGCGGGATAGCGCCCCAAGAGACCCAGTACTTC; cdr3_aa: CASGIAPQETQYF
j_call: TRBJ2-7; clone_size: -; d_call: TRBD1; v_call: TRBV6-6; cdr3_nt: TGTGCCAGCACCAATCCCGACAGGGGTAAATGGGAGCAGTACTTC; cdr3_aa: CASTNPDRGKWEQYF